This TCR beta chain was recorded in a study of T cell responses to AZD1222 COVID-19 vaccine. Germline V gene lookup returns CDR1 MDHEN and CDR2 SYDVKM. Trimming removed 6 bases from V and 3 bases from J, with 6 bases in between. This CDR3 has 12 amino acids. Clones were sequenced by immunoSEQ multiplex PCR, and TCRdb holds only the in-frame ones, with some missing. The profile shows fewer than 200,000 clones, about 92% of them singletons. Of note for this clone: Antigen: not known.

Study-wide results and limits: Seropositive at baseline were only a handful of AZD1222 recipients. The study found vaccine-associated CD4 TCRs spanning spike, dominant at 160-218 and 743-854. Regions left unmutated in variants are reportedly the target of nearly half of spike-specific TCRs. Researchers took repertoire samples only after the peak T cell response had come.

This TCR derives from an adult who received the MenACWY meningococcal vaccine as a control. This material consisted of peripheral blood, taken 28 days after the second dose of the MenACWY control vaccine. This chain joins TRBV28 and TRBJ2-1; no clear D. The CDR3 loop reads CASREDYNEQFF. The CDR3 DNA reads TGTGCCAGCAGAGAAGACTACAATGAGCAGTTCTTC.